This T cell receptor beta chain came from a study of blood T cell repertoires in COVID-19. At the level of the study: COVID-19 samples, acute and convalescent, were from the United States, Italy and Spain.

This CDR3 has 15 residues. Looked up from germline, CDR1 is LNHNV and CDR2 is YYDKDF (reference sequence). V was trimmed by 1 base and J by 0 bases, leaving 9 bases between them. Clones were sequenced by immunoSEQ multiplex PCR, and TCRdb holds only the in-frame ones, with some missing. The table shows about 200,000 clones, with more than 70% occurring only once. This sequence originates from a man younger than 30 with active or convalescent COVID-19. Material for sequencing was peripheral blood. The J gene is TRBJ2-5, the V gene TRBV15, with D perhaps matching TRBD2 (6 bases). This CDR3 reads CATSRGTMYQETQYF. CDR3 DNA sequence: TGTGCCACCAGCAGAGGGACTATGTACCAAGAGACCCAGTACTTC.